These T cell receptor beta chains were read from a single sample in a study of T cells in Graves' hyperthyroidism and ophthalmopathy. TCRdb re-called the multiplex PCR reads with MiXCR, one entry per CDR3 protein. The table lists about 400,000 distinct CDR3 sequences, approximately 15% of them singletons. Sequenced input: blood. The origin of the receptors is a woman under 30 with Graves' hyperthyroidism. Each CDR3 is given with its conserved first and last residue. A D gene is named only where the DNA matches it firmly. Size is stated for part of the rows, as once, few or many counts, or as a class when the clone is expanded.

TRBJ1-4 | many | NA | TRBV2 | TGTGCCAGCAGTACCCGGGGGGGCTCAACTAATGAAAAACTGTTTTTT | CASSTRGGSTNEKLFF
TRBJ1-2 | NA | NA | TRBV15 | TGTGCCACCAGCAGACGATTGTATGGCTACACCTTC | CATSRRLYGYTF
TRBJ1-2 | NA | NA | TRBV12-5 | TGTGCTAGTGGCCTTGCACAGCAGAGCGGCTACACCTTC | CASGLAQQSGYTF
TRBJ1-1 | many | TRBD1 | TRBV5-6 | TGCGCCAGCAGCTTGCCAGGGGGGAACACTGAAGCTTTCTTT | CASSLPGGNTEAFF
TRBJ2-5 | NA | NA | TRBV29-1 | TGCAGCGCCTACCGAAGGCAGGAGACCCAGTACTTC | CSAYRRQETQYF
TRBJ2-7 | NA | NA | TRBV9 | TGTGCCAGCAGCGTAGGAAAGGGAATCGGCTACGAGCAGTACTTC | CASSVGKGIGYEQYF
TRBJ2-7 | NA | TRBD2 | TRBV20-1 | TGCAGTGCTAGAGATTTTCTAGCGGGGGGGGAGCAGTACTTC | CSARDFLAGGEQYF
TRBJ2-2 | many | NA | TRBV11-2 | TGTGCCAGCAGATCTCCCGGGGAGCTGTTTTTT | CASRSPGELFF
TRBJ1-3 | NA | NA | TRBV28 | TGTGCCAGCAGTGTCCCCCGGGGGCAAGCTGGAAACACCATATATTTT | CASSVPRGQAGNTIYF
TRBJ2-3 | many | NA | TRBV11-2 | TGTGCCAGCAGCTATAGCAGTAACACAGATACGCAGTATTTT | CASSYSSNTDTQYF
TRBJ1-1 | few | TRBD1 | TRBV6-5 | TGTGCCAGCAGGCCGGGACAGCTCATGAACACTGAAGCTTTCTTT | CASRPGQLMNTEAFF
TRBJ1-1 | many | NA | TRBV3-1 | TGTGCCAGCAGCCAGGAGTATCCAGGGATCACTGAAGCTTTCTTT | CASSQEYPGITEAFF
TRBJ1-1 | many | NA | TRBV18 | TGTGCCAGCTCACCACGGGACGGGCCCCTGAGGACTGAAGCTTTCTTT | CASSPRDGPLRTEAFF
TRBJ1-1 | many | NA | TRBV5-1 | TGCGCCAGCAGTGGGGGGGTCGGGGCTGAAGCTTTCTTT | CASSGGVGAEAFF
TRBJ1-2 | NA | TRBD1 | TRBV5-1 | TGCGCCAGCAGCTTGGGGACAGGGATAGGCTACACCTTC | CASSLGTGIGYTF
TRBJ2-3 | few | NA | TRBV29-1 | TGCAGCGTTGACGCTGTCAGAACAGATACGCAGTATTTT | CSVDAVRTDTQYF
TRBJ2-7 | NA | NA | TRBV6-2/TRBV6-3 | TGTGCCAGCAGGTATGGGACACAGGCCTACGAGCAGTACTTC | CASRYGTQAYEQYF